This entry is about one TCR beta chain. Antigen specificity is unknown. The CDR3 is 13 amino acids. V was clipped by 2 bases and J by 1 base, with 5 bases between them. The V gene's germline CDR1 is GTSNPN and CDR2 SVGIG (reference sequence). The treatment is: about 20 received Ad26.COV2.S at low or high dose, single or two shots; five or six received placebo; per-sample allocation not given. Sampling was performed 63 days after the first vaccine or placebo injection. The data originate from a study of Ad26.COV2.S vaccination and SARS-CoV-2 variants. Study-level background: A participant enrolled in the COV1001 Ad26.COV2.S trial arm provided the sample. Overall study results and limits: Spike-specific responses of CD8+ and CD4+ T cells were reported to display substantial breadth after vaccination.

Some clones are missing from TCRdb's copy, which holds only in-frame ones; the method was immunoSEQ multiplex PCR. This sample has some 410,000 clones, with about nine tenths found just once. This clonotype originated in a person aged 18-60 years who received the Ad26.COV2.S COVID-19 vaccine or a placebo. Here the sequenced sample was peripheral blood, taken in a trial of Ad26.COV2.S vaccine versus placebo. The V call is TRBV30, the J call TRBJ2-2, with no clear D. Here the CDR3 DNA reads TGTGCCTGGAGTAGGTGGAACACCGGGGAGCTGTTTTTT. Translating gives CAWSRWNTGELFF.